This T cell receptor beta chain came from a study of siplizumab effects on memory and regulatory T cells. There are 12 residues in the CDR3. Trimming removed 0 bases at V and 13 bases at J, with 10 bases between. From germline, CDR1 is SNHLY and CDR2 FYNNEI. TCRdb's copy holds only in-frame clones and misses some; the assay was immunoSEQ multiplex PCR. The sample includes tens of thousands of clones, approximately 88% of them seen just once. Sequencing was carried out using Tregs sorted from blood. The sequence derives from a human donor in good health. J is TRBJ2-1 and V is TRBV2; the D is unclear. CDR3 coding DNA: TGTGCCAGCAGTGAAGCGCTAGGTCGCCAGTTCTTC. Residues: CASSEALGRQFF.